This T cell receptor (beta chain) emerged from a study of cytomegalovirus exposure and HLA in healthy donors. With V trimmed by 4 bases and J by 9 bases, 20 bases remained unmatched. CDR3 length equals 17 residues. CDR1 SEHNR and CDR2 FQNEAQ come from the germline V gene (reference sequence). Both 60 Vbeta primers and 13 Jbeta primers went into the PCR. The table came from immunoSEQ multiplex PCR; TCRdb's copy has only in-frame clones and leaves some out. The sample is made up of about 51,000 clones, and the top ten hold about 2.2% of it. This sequence joins TRBV7-9 and TRBJ1-1; TRBD1 aligns across 7 bases. Sequencing was performed on PBMCs. This TCR was recovered from a female donor in good health and CMV-seronegative. CDR3 bases: TGTGCCAGCAGCTCCAGCCGGGCCCGGACAGGCCAGGCTCAAGCTTTCTTT. Translating gives CASSSSRARTGQAQAFF.